This T cell receptor beta chain emerged from a study of OX40 agonist ivuxolimab in advanced cancers. At the level of the study: Patients were dosed with the agonistic anti-OX40 (CD134) antibody ivuxolimab. Study results and limitations: Clones of CD4+ and CD8+ blood T cells grew by week 6 at doses of 0.1 to 3.0 mg/kg. With doses of 0.1-3.0 mg/kg, partial responders showed among the lowest clonal expansion. Also present in some nonresponders was a low level of normalized T-cell clonal expansion.

Comments on this clone: As yet, its antigen is unknown.

Germline CDR1 and CDR2: SGHRS and YFSETQ. The CDR3 loop spans 13 amino acids. V gave up 1 base and J gave up 2 bases, with 4 bases separating them. Data came from immunoSEQ multiplex PCR; TCRdb stores just in-frame clones and leaves some out. The sample records 60,000 to 75,000 clones, roughly 80% being singletons. Sequences were derived from CD4+ or CD8+ T cells sorted from blood, sampled in a trial of the OX40 agonist ivuxolimab. This TCR was recovered from an adult with an advanced solid tumor such as melanoma, head and neck, liver or kidney cancer. The rearrangement joins TRBV5-1 to TRBJ1-5, with unresolved D. The CDR3 protein is CASSLTGNQPQHF. CDR3 coding DNA: TGCGCCAGCAGCTTGACAGGCAATCAGCCCCAGCATTTT.